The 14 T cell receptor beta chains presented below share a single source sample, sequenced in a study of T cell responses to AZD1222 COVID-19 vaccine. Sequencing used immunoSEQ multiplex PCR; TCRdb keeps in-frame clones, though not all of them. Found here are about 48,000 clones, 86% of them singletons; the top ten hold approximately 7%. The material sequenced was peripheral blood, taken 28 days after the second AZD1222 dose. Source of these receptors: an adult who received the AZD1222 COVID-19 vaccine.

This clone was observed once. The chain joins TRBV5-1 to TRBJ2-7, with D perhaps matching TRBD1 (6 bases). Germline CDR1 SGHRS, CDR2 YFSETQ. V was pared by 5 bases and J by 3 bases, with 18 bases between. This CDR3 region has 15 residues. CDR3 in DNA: TGCGCCAGCAGTTTCCACCGGACAGAAAACTACGAGCAGTACTTC. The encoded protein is CASSFHRTENYEQYF.

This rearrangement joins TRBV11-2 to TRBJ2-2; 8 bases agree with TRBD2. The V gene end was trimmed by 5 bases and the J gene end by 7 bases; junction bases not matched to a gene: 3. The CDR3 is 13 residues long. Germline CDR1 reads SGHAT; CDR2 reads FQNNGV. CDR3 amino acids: CASSQTSVGELFF. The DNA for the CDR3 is TGTGCCAGCAGCCAGACTAGCGTCGGGGAGCTGTTTTTT.

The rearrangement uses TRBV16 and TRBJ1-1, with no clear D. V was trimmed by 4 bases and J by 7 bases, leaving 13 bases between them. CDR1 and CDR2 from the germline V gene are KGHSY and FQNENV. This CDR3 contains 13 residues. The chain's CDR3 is CASSLDRGSEAFF. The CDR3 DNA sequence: TGTGCCAGCAGCCTGGACCGGGGTAGTGAAGCTTTCTTT.

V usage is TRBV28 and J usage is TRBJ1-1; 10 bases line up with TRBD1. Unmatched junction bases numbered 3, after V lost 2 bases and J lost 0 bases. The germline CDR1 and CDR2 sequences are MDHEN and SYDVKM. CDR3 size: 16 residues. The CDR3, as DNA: TGTGCCAGCAGTTTAGCCGGGACAGGGGTGAACACTGAAGCTTTCTTT. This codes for CASSLAGTGVNTEAFF.

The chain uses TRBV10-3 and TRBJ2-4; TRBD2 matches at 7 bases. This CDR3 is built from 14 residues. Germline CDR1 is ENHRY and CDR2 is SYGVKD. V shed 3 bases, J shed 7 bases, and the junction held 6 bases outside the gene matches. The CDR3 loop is CAISDGSGGNIQYF. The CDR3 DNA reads TGTGCCATCAGTGACGGGTCGGGAGGTAACATTCAGTACTTC.

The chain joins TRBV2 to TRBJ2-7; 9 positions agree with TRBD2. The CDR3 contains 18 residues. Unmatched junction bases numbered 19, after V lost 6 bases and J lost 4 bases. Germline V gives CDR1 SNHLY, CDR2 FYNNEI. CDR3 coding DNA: TGTGCCAGCAGCGCCCCCGGGCTAGCGGGGCCAGCGGGGTACGAGCAGTACTTC. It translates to CASSAPGLAGPAGYEQYF.

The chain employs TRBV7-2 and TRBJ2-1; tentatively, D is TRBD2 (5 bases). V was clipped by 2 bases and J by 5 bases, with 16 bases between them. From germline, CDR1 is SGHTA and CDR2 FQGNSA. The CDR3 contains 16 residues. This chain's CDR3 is CASSLWGVSGNNEQFF. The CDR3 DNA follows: TGTGCCAGCAGCTTATGGGGAGTGAGTGGGAACAATGAGCAGTTCTTC.

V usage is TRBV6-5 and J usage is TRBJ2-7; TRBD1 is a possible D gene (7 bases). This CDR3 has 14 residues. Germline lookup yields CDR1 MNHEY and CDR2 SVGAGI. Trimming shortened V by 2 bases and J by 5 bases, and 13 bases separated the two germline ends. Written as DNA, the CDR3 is TGTGCCAGCAGTTACGGAGGGACAGTTAACGAGCAGTACTTC. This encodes CASSYGGTVNEQYF.

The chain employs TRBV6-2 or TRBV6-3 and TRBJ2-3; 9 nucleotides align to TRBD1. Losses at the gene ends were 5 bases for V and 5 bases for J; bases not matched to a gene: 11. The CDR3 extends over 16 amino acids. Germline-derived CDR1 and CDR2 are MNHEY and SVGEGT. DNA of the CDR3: TGTGCCAGCAGTGAGCCGGGACAGGGATCCGAAGATACGCAGTATTTT. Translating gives CASSEPGQGSEDTQYF.

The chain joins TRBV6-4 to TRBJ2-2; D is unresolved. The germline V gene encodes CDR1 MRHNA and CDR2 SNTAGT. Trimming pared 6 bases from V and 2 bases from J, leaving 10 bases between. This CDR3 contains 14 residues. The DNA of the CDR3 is TGTGCCAGCAGGATCCACGGTAACACCGGGGAGCTGTTTTTT. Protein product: CASRIHGNTGELFF.

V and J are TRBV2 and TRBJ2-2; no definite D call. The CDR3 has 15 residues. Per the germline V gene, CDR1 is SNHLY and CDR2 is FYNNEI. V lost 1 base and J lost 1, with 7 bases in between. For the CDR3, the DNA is TGTGCCAGCAGTGAAGGCAGCCTGAACACCGGGGAGCTGTTTTTT. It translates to CASSEGSLNTGELFF.

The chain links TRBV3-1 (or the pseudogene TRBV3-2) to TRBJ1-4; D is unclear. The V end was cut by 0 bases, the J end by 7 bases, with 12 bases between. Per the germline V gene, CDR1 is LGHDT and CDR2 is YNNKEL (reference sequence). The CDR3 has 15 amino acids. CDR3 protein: CASSQDSRMGEKLFF. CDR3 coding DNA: TGTGCCAGCAGCCAAGATTCAAGAATGGGTGAAAAACTGTTTTTT.

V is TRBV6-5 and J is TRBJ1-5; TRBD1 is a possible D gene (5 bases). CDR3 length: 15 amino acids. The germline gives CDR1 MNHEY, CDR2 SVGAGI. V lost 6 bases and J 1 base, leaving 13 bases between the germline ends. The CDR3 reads CASSLHSGSNQPQHF. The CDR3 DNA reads TGTGCCAGCAGCTTACACTCAGGGAGCAATCAGCCCCAGCATTTT.

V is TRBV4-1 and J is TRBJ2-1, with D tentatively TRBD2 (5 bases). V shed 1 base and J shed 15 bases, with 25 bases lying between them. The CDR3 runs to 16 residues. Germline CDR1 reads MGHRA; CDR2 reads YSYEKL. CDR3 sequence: CASSQGTDSVRIGPFF. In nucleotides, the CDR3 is TGCGCCAGCAGCCAAGGGACGGATAGCGTACGGATTGGGCCGTTCTTC.